This T cell receptor beta chain was sequenced for a study of circulating and synovial CD4+ cells in juvenile arthritis. Using immunoSEQ multiplex PCR, the repertoire was profiled, and TCRdb retains in-frame clones only, with some absent. The repertoire consists of around 32,000 clones, with nearly 95% occurring once and the leading ten covering around 0.68%. The germline CDR1 and CDR2 sequences are MNHNY and SVGAGI (reference sequence). The CDR3 consists of 13 residues. Study-wide points: Bulk blood CD4 repertoires were more diverse than these.

This clone has a handful of counts. Its antigen is unidentified. One end of the junction fails to match germline, which may point to a read error. Sample: CD4+ T cells from blood. The receptor comes from a human donor with juvenile idiopathic arthritis. The rearrangement uses TRBV6-6 and TRBJ2-3; D is possibly TRBD1 (5 bases). CDR3 amino acids: CASSPIQGNTQYF. The CDR3 nucleotides read TGTGCCAGCAGCCCGATTCAGGGAAATACTCAGTATTTT.